One and the same sample provided the 28 T cell receptor beta chains below, sequenced in a study of tissue T cells after allogeneic stem cell transplantation. Repertoires were generated with immunoSEQ multiplex PCR, while TCRdb's copy carries only in-frame clones and drops some. The sample consists of 6,400 or so clones, around 50% of them appearing once. Time point: mouse harvest day 7 after allogeneic transplant. Each mouse received 10^7 T-cell-depleted marrow cells plus 10^6 splenic CD5+ T cells by tail vein. The specimen was lymph node tissue. The source of these receptors is a female BALB/c mouse given C57BL/6 T cells with graft-versus-host disease after an allogeneic hematopoietic cell transplant.

As to this clone: Gene names and germline refer to mouse. Sequencing ends 1 residue short of the CDR3 end; the germline J gene provides the rest. The rearrangement joins TRBV3 to TRBJ2-7; the D gene is possibly TRBD1 (6 bases). V was pared by 2 bases and J by 0 bases, with 11 bases between. The CDR3 is made up of 15 amino acids. CDR1 is SNHLY, CDR2 FYNGKV, per germline (reference sequence). This CDR3 is CASSLKGGSSYEQYF. The CDR3 DNA, read in part, is TGTGCCAGCAGCTTAAAAGGGGGAAGCTCCTATGAACAGTAC.

As concerns this clone: The germline and genes are mouse ones. Sequencing ends 1 residue short of the CDR3 end; the germline J gene provides the rest. V is TRBV16 and J is TRBJ2-5, with D unresolved. In germline, CDR1 is SGHSA, CDR2 FRNQAP. V was pared by 0 bases and J by 9 bases, with 10 bases between. The CDR3 spans 13 residues. The CDR3 reads CASSLERSLTQYF. CDR3 DNA, as far as it was read: TGTGCAAGCAGCTTAGAACGCTCACTAACCCAGTAC.

On this clone itself: Here the gene names and germline are mouse. The read gets to within 1 residue of the CDR3 end, and the germline J gene fills in the rest. The chain employs TRBV3 and TRBJ1-4; D is undetermined. The V and J ends lost 2 bases and 0 bases respectively, with 4 bases between them. The CDR3 contains 14 residues. The V gene's germline CDR1 is SNHLY and CDR2 FYNGKV (reference sequence). The part of the CDR3 DNA that was read is TGTGCCAGCAGCTTACAATTTTCCAACGAAAGATTATTT. Translating gives CASSLQFSNERLF. The entire CDR3 is CASSLQFSNERLFF. Variable domain in full (rest from reference TRBV3 and TRBJ1-4): GPKVLQIPSHQIIDMGQMVTLNCDPVSNHLYFYWYKQILGQQMEFLVNFYNGKVMEKSKLFKDQFSVERPDGSYFTLKIQPTALEDSAVYFCASSLQFSNERLFFGHGTKLSVL.

This clone came up once. One end of the junction varies from germline; a read error may be responsible. The gene names here belong to mouse. The read ends 1 residue before the CDR3 terminus; that terminus is restored from the germline J gene. V and J are TRBV13-1 and TRBJ2-5, with 7 bases that match TRBD2. This CDR3 region has 12 residues. Per germline, CDR1 NSHNY and CDR2 SYGAGN. The sequenced CDR3 bases are TGTGCCAGCGGTGATGCACTGGGGCCCCAGTAC. It specifies CASGDALGPQY. The CDR3 reads in full as CASGDALGPQYF.

A remark on this clone: The gene names here belong to mouse. Read sequence stops 1 residue before the CDR3 end, and the germline J gene provides the missing end. This rearrangement joins TRBV26 to TRBJ2-2; D may be TRBD1 (6 bases). The CDR3 length is 15 residues. Germline loops: CDR1 KGHPV, CDR2 FQNQEV (reference sequence). Trimming removed 3 bases from V and 3 bases from J, with 11 bases in between. The CDR3 reads CASSLGRGDTGQLYF. CDR3 bases read: TGTGCCAGCAGTCTAGGCAGGGGCGACACCGGGCAGCTCTAC.

About this clone itself: Gene names follow the mouse nomenclature. The CDR3 end lies 1 residue beyond the end of the read and is filled in from the germline J gene. This chain joins TRBV4 and TRBJ2-4; TRBD2 matches at 8 bases. There are 14 residues in the CDR3. The V segment lost 5 bases and the J segment 4 bases; nucleotides outside the gene matches: 5. CDR1 and CDR2 from the germline V gene are LGHDT and YNNKQL (reference sequence). Partial CDR3 DNA: TGTGCCAGCAGCCCCTACTGGGGGAAAAACACCTTGTAC. Encoded protein: CASSPYWGKNTLY. In full, the CDR3 is CASSPYWGKNTLYF.

By share of the sample, this clone is large. The gene names given are mouse names. Read data end 1 residue before the CDR3 end; the end is taken from the germline J gene. The chain has TRBV16 and TRBJ2-7; 8 bases match TRBD2. The length of the CDR3 is 14 residues. CDR1 and CDR2 (germline): SGHSA, FRNQAP. V shed 4 bases, J shed 0 bases, and the junction held 2 bases outside the gene matches. CDR3 region: CASSSTGGSYEQYF. CDR3 DNA (partial): TGTGCAAGCAGCTCAACTGGGGGCTCCTATGAACAGTAC. The full variable domain, rest sourced from reference TRBV16 and TRBJ2-7, is NAGVIQTPRHKVTGKGQEATLWCEPISGHSAVFWYRQTIVQGLEFLTYFRNQAPIDDSGMPKERFSAQMPNQSHSTLKIQSTQPQDSAVYLCASSSTGGSYEQYFGPGTRLTVL.

About this clone: Each gene name is a mouse one. The read stops 1 residue short of the end of the CDR3; the missing end is completed from the germline J gene. The chain carries TRBV23 and TRBJ2-4; TRBD2, the table's D call, was not compared with the DNA. Looked up from germline, CDR1 is KGHTA and CDR2 is FQNQQP. The CDR3 is 13 residues long. The chain's CDR3 is CSSSLTGQNTLYF. The DNA read from the CDR3 is TGCTCCAGCAGTCTGACTGGTCAAAACACCTTGTAC.

The sample holds a few counts of this clone. Any gene name here is a mouse gene name. The CDR3 end falls 1 residue outside the read, so it is completed with the germline J gene. The genes are TRBV12-2 and TRBJ2-5, with a weak D call TRBD1 (6 bases). The CDR3 totals 15 residues. Trimming pared 1 base from V and 0 bases from J, leaving 10 bases between. Germline V gives CDR1 SGHLS, CDR2 HYDKME. CDR3 DNA (partial): TGTGCCAGCTCTCTGCAGGGGTCTAACCAAGACACCCAGTAC. The encoded protein is CASSLQGSNQDTQY. From start to end, the CDR3 is CASSLQGSNQDTQYF.

This clone was seen only a few times. Gene names and germline refer to mouse. The observed sequence ends 1 residue before the CDR3 terminus, with the missing tail filled in from the germline J gene. This chain connects TRBV13-2 to TRBJ2-2; TRBD1 is a possible D gene (6 bases). From germline, CDR1 is NNHNN and CDR2 SYGAGS (reference sequence). There are 17 residues in the CDR3. Trimming removed 0 bases from V and 3 bases from J, with 15 bases in between. CDR3 amino acids: CASGDARQGRHTGQLYF. CDR3 DNA, as far as it was read: TGTGCCAGCGGTGATGCTAGGCAGGGGCGGCACACCGGGCAGCTCTAC.

About this clone itself: The genes and germline here are from mouse. The read stops 1 residue short of the end of the CDR3; the missing end is completed from the germline J gene. This chain connects TRBV12-2 to TRBJ2-3; 10 nucleotides match TRBD2. CDR1 and CDR2 (germline): SGHLS, HYDKME. The CDR3 loop spans 17 amino acids. Germline trimming cut 2 bases from V and 0 bases from J; bases unmatched to any gene: 7. The CDR3 DNA, read in part, is TGTGCCAGCTCTCCCCGCTGGGGGGGCGCGAGTGCAGAAACGCTGTAT. Its translation: CASSPRWGGASAETLY. The full CDR3 protein reads CASSPRWGGASAETLYF.

This clone was found a few times. Gene names and germline refer to mouse. The sequence runs out 1 residue before the end of the CDR3; the remainder is reconstructed from the germline J gene. This chain links TRBV1 with TRBJ2-5, with 10 bases fitting TRBD2. Germline CDR1 NSQYPW, CDR2 LRSPGD (reference sequence). V shed 5 bases, J shed 3 bases, and the junction held 2 bases outside the gene matches. The length of the CDR3 is 14 residues. The CDR3 loop is CTCSTGGVQDTQYF. CDR3 DNA (partial): TGCACCTGCAGTACTGGGGGGGTTCAAGACACCCAGTAC.

In regard to this clone: The germline and genes are mouse ones. The CDR3 extends 1 residue past the end of the read, so its final part is completed from the germline J gene. The V gene is TRBV13-3, the J gene TRBJ1-6; D is perhaps TRBD1 (5 bases). TRBJ1-6 is sorted into the ORF group, with uncertain function. Germline V CDR1 and CDR2: NNHDY, SYVADS. Trimming shortened V by 2 bases and J by 0 bases, and 6 bases separated the two germline ends. The CDR3 extends over 15 amino acids. Here the CDR3 reads CASSDRVSYNSPLYF. Incomplete CDR3 DNA: TGTGCCAGCAGTGACAGGGTTTCCTATAATTCGCCCCTCTAC.

This clone turned up a few times. Mouse gene names and germline throughout. The read gets to within 1 residue of the CDR3 end, and the germline J gene fills in the rest. This sequence joins TRBV3 and TRBJ2-7, with 14 bases lining up with TRBD2. The CDR3 contains 14 residues. Germline V CDR1 and CDR2: SNHLY, FYNGKV (reference sequence). The junction had 3 bases not matched to a gene; V was cut back by 5 bases and J by 6 bases. The CDR3 DNA, read in part, is TGTGCCAGCAGCCAGGGACTGGGGGGGCTTGAACAGTAC. Translating gives CASSQGLGGLEQY. The entire CDR3 protein reads CASSQGLGGLEQYF. The whole variable domain, remainder taken from reference TRBV3 and TRBJ2-7, is GPKVLQIPSHQIIDMGQMVTLNCDPVSNHLYFYWYKQILGQQMEFLVNFYNGKVMEKSKLFKDQFSVERPDGSYFTLKIQPTALEDSAVYFCASSQGLGGLEQYFGPGTRLTVL.

The table lists this clone with a count of one. The germline and genes are mouse ones. The CDR3 end falls 1 residue outside the read, so it is completed with the germline J gene. The chain has TRBV13-2 and TRBJ2-4; 10 bases are shared with TRBD2. Losses at the gene ends were 2 bases for V and 8 bases for J; bases not matched to a gene: 5. In germline, CDR1 is NNHNN, CDR2 SYGAGS (reference sequence). The length of the CDR3 is 14 residues. The CDR3 here is CASGDLLGGGTLYF. The sequenced CDR3 bases are TGTGCCAGCGGTGACTTACTGGGGGGGGGCACCTTGTAC.

Concerning this clone: Mouse germline and gene names are used. The sequence runs out 1 residue before the end of the CDR3; the remainder is reconstructed from the germline J gene. The genes are TRBV26 and TRBJ2-4; D not resolved. Germline CDR1 reads KGHPV; CDR2 reads FQNQEV (reference sequence). There are 13 residues in the CDR3. Trimming removed 4 bases from V and 0 bases from J, with 5 bases in between. This chain's CDR3 is CASSQGSQNTLYF. CDR3 DNA (partial): TGTGCCAGCAGTCAGGGAAGTCAAAACACCTTGTAC.

Note on this clone: Mouse gene names and germline throughout. The read terminates 1 residue ahead of where the CDR3 ends, so the germline J gene completes it. The chain is built from TRBV3 and TRBJ2-3; 10 bases fit TRBD2. The CDR3 is made up of 14 amino acids. Germline V CDR1 and CDR2: SNHLY, FYNGKV (reference sequence). J lost 2 bases, V lost 5 bases, and 1 base had no gene match. The sequenced part of the CDR3 DNA is TGTGCCAGCAGCGGGACTGGGGCTGCAGAAACGCTGTAT. It encodes CASSGTGAAETLY. Given in full, the CDR3 is CASSGTGAAETLYF.

Comments on this clone: Each gene name is a mouse one. The CDR3 goes on 1 residue after the read ends, and that part is filled in from the germline J gene. This sequence joins TRBV3 and TRBJ2-5; 8 bases line up with TRBD2. CDR1 is SNHLY and CDR2 is FYNGKV in the germline V gene (reference sequence). V was pared by 6 bases and J by 2 bases, with 4 bases of the junction left unmatched. The CDR3 contains 14 residues. Incomplete CDR3 DNA: TGTGCCAGCAGATCCGGGACTGGCCAAGACACCCAGTAC. Its protein product is CASRSGTGQDTQY. The entire CDR3 sequence reads CASRSGTGQDTQYF.

This clone was found a few times. Gene names and germline match the mouse. The sequence runs out 1 residue before the end of the CDR3; the remainder is reconstructed from the germline J gene. The rearrangement links TRBV26 to TRBJ2-7, with 7 bases that match TRBD1. The CDR3 has 12 residues. Germline loops: CDR1 KGHPV, CDR2 FQNQEV (reference sequence). Germline trimming cut 4 bases from V and 6 bases from J; bases unmatched to any gene: 3. The chain's CDR3 is CASSHRGGEQYF. CDR3 bases read: TGTGCCAGCAGTCACAGGGGAGGTGAACAGTAC.

Remarks on this clone: Mouse gene names and germline throughout. Here the CDR3 reads CASTWGGRGEQYF. The sequenced part of the CDR3 DNA is TGTGCCAGCACTTGGGGGGGGCGCGGGGAACAGTAC. This chain connects TRBV19 to TRBJ2-7; 8 bases match TRBD2. The read stops 1 residue short of the end of the CDR3; the missing end is completed from the germline J gene. The V gene's germline CDR1 is FNHDT and CDR2 SITEND (reference sequence). The CDR3 has 13 amino acids. V trimming: 6 bases; J trimming: 7 bases; junction bases outside the gene matches: 9. The complete variable domain, with remaining parts taken from reference TRBV19 and TRBJ2-7, reads GGIITQTPKFLIGQEGQKLTLKCQQNFNHDTMYWYRQDSGKGLRLIYYSITENDLQKGDLSEGYDASREKKSSFSLTVTSAQKNEMAVFLCASTWGGRGEQYFGPGTRLTVL.

For this clone: Genes and germline come from the mouse. The CDR3 extends 1 residue past the end of the read, so its final part is completed from the germline J gene. The V and J genes are TRBV26 and TRBJ1-3; tentative D call: TRBD1 (5 bases). Trimming stripped 4 bases from V and 0 bases from J, with 7 bases between. Germline V lookup: CDR1 KGHPV, CDR2 FQNQEV (reference sequence). There are 14 residues in the CDR3. The CDR3 loop reads CASSPRVSGNTLYF. CDR3 DNA, as far as it was read: TGTGCCAGCAGTCCCAGGGTTTCTGGAAATACGCTCTAT.

In its sample, this clone is medium-sized. The gene names given are mouse names. The read is 1 residue too short to cover the CDR3 end, so that end is filled in from the germline J gene. The V and J genes are TRBV12-2 and TRBJ1-4; D is uncertain. This CDR3 has 14 residues. V was trimmed by 4 bases and J by 0 bases, leaving 8 bases between them. Germline V CDR1 and CDR2: SGHLS, HYDKME. CDR3 bases read: TGTGCCAGCTCCCTAGAAATTTCCAACGAAAGATTATTT. Translated: CASSLEISNERLF. The entire CDR3 protein is CASSLEISNERLFF.

In the case of this clone: The genes are named according to mouse. The CDR3 goes on 1 residue after the read ends, and that part is filled in from the germline J gene. The chain recombines TRBV26 with TRBJ2-5; D gene unclear. In germline, CDR1 is KGHPV, CDR2 FQNQEV (reference sequence). This CDR3 comprises 13 residues. Trimming pared 2 bases from V and 1 base from J, leaving 4 bases between. The CDR3 sequence is CASSLGYQDTQYF. The sequenced CDR3 bases are TGTGCCAGCAGTCTGGGGTACCAAGACACCCAGTAC.

On this clone itself: The listed genes are named as in mouse. The DNA ends 1 residue before the CDR3 does, and the rest of the CDR3 is filled in from the germline J gene. The genes are TRBV26 and TRBJ1-1; possible D gene TRBD1, 6 bases. The CDR3 is 14 residues long. The germline V and J ends were trimmed by 2 bases and 3 bases, with 10 bases remaining between them. Germline CDR1 KGHPV, CDR2 FQNQEV (reference sequence). The CDR3 loop reads CASSLRGKDTEVFF. CDR3 bases read: TGTGCCAGCAGTCTGAGGGGGAAGGACACAGAAGTCTTC.

Concerning this clone itself: Each gene name is a mouse one. Read coverage stops 1 residue before the CDR3 terminus; the germline J gene supplies the remainder. The chain employs TRBV3 and TRBJ2-7, with D maybe TRBD2 (5 bases). This CDR3 is 14 amino acids long. From germline, CDR1 is SNHLY and CDR2 FYNGKV (reference sequence). V was cut by 0 bases and J by 3 bases, with 9 bases left in between. The CDR3 is CASSLALGGYEQYF. The part of the CDR3 DNA that was read is TGTGCCAGCAGCTTAGCGCTGGGAGGCTATGAACAGTAC.

This clone was observed a few times. Each gene name is a mouse one. The read ends 1 residue shy of where the CDR3 ends; the end is completed using the germline J gene. The gene calls are TRBV23 and TRBJ1-4; the table assigns TRBD1, which was not confirmed against the DNA. The CDR3 runs 12 residues. The germline gives CDR1 KGHTA, CDR2 FQNQQP. CDR3 residues: CSSSGQFERLFF. The sequenced CDR3 bases are TGCTCCAGCAGTGGACAGTTCGAAAGATTATTT.

On this clone itself: Gene names follow the mouse nomenclature. Read coverage stops 1 residue before the CDR3 terminus; the germline J gene supplies the remainder. The J gene is TRBJ1-1, the V gene TRBV26; D is ambiguous. Germline lookup yields CDR1 KGHPV and CDR2 FQNQEV (reference sequence). The CDR3 has 12 amino acids. Trimming took 3 bases from V and 1 from J, leaving 3 bases between them. The CDR3 DNA, read in part, is TGTGCCAGCAGTCTCGAAAACACAGAAGTCTTC. Translating it yields CASSLENTEVF. The whole CDR3 is CASSLENTEVFF.

About this clone itself: Gene names refer to mouse genes. The read ends 1 residue shy of where the CDR3 ends; the end is completed using the germline J gene. The chain couples TRBV26 to TRBJ1-2; 7 nucleotides agree with TRBD1. Germline V gene data show CDR1 as KGHPV and CDR2 as FQNQEV (reference sequence). The CDR3 consists of 14 residues. With 3 bases clipped from V and 0 bases from J, the junction kept 1 base outside the gene matches. The CDR3 is CASSLQGANSDYTF. The sequenced part of the CDR3 DNA is TGTGCCAGCAGTCTTCAGGGGGCAAACTCCGACTACACC.